Listed below are T cell receptor beta chains from one sample, sequenced in a study of blood T cell repertoires in COVID-19. The table came from immunoSEQ multiplex PCR; TCRdb's copy has only in-frame clones and leaves some out. The sample consists of some 86,000 clones, approximately 87% of them appearing once. The sequenced sample was peripheral blood. Receptors were obtained from an older woman with acute or convalescent COVID-19. CDR3s include the opening cysteine and the closing phenylalanine or tryptophan. The D gene is left open where the match is weak. Clone sizes are given selectively: once, few, many, or a class where the clone is expanded.

CDR3: CAISGALAEPSSTDTQYF
DNA: TGTGCCATCAGTGGGGCACTAGCGGAGCCTTCTAGCACAGATACGCAGTATTTT
J: TRBJ2-3
V: TRBV10-3
size: NA
D: TRBD2

CDR3: CASSYQTSGGHEQFF
DNA: TGCGCCAGCAGCTACCAGACTAGCGGGGGGCATGAGCAGTTCTTC
J: TRBJ2-1
V: TRBV5-1
size: NA
D: TRBD2

CDR3: CASSWQAGGLYTQYF
DNA: TGTGCCAGCAGCTGGCAAGCGGGGGGTCTCTATACGCAGTATTTT
J: TRBJ2-3
V: TRBV3-1/TRBV3-2
size: NA
D: TRBD2

CDR3: CASSPPGTGSWLAFF
DNA: TGTGCCAGCAGTCCCCCCGGGACAGGGTCCTGGTTAGCTTTCTTT
J: TRBJ1-1
V: TRBV28
size: few
D: TRBD1

CDR3: CATSRDMNTGELFF
DNA: TGTGCCACCAGCCGGGACATGAACACCGGGGAGCTGTTTTTT
J: TRBJ2-2
V: TRBV24-1
size: NA
D: NA

CDR3: CASSGQGGTGELFF
DNA: TGTGCCAGTAGCGGACAGGGGGGTACCGGGGAGCTGTTTTTT
J: TRBJ2-2
V: TRBV19
size: NA
D: TRBD1

CDR3: CASSLTSRNEQFF
DNA: TGTGCCAGCAGCTTAACTAGCAGAAATGAGCAGTTCTTC
J: TRBJ2-1
V: TRBV7-2
size: NA
D: NA

CDR3: CSVDTPRGAVYEAFF
DNA: TGCAGCGTAGACACGCCACGGGGGGCCGTGTATGAAGCTTTCTTT
J: TRBJ1-1
V: TRBV29-1
size: once
D: NA

CDR3: CASSDLPGGYNSPLHF
DNA: TGTGCCAGCAGTGACTTGCCGGGGGGCTATAATTCACCCCTCCACTTT
J: TRBJ1-6
V: TRBV6-4
size: NA
D: NA

CDR3: CATSRRLVSGNTIYF
DNA: TGTGCCACCAGCAGGAGGCTGGTCTCTGGAAACACCATATATTTT
J: TRBJ1-3
V: TRBV15
size: NA
D: NA

CDR3: CASRDRGSNQPQHF
DNA: TGTGCCAGCAGGGACAGGGGAAGCAATCAGCCCCAGCATTTT
J: TRBJ1-5
V: TRBV2
size: NA
D: TRBD1

CDR3: CASRPGVNTEAFF
DNA: TGTGCCAGCAGGCCGGGGGTGAACACTGAAGCTTTCTTT
J: TRBJ1-1
V: TRBV28
size: NA
D: NA

CDR3: CASSYSRTGEGYGYTF
DNA: TGTGCCAGCAGTTACTCCCGGACAGGGGAGGGCTATGGCTACACCTTC
J: TRBJ1-2
V: TRBV6-6
size: NA
D: TRBD1

CDR3: CASSPRTGGSGELFF
DNA: TGTGCCAGCAGCCCGAGGACAGGGGGCTCTGGGGAGCTGTTTTTT
J: TRBJ2-2
V: TRBV7-2
size: NA
D: TRBD1

CDR3: CASSLGLAGPSTDTQYF
DNA: TGTGCCAGCAGCTTAGGGCTAGCGGGGCCTAGCACAGATACGCAGTATTTT
J: TRBJ2-3
V: TRBV7-8
size: NA
D: TRBD2

CDR3: CASKQGSLNTGELFF
DNA: TGTGCCAGCAAACAGGGGTCCCTGAACACCGGGGAGCTGTTTTTT
J: TRBJ2-2
V: TRBV2
size: NA
D: TRBD1

CDR3: CASSLAAGGAEETQYF
DNA: TGCGCCAGCAGCTTGGCCGCGGGGGGCGCAGAGGAGACCCAGTACTTC
J: TRBJ2-5
V: TRBV5-1
size: few
D: TRBD2

CDR3: CASSFVDRGEEETQYF
DNA: TGTGCCAGCAGCTTTGTGGACAGGGGCGAAGAAGAGACCCAGTACTTC
J: TRBJ2-5
V: TRBV7-7
size: NA
D: TRBD1

CDR3: CASSLYPSETQYF
DNA: TGTGCCAGCAGCCTCTACCCATCAGAGACCCAGTACTTC
J: TRBJ2-5
V: TRBV11-2
size: NA
D: NA

CDR3: CASSQLLAGGNEQFF
DNA: TGTGCCAGCAGCCAATTACTAGCGGGGGGCAATGAGCAGTTCTTC
J: TRBJ2-1
V: TRBV4-2
size: NA
D: TRBD2

CDR3: CAIGGTGNTEAFF
DNA: TGTGCCATCGGGGGGACAGGGAACACTGAAGCTTTCTTT
J: TRBJ1-1
V: TRBV10-3
size: NA
D: TRBD1

CDR3: CATSDSGLPNYGYTF
DNA: TGTGCCACCAGTGATTCCGGACTACCTAACTATGGCTACACCTTC
J: TRBJ1-2
V: TRBV24-1
size: NA
D: NA

CDR3: CASTEPGTGAYNEQFF
DNA: TGTGCCAGCACGGAACCCGGGACAGGGGCCTACAATGAGCAGTTCTTC
J: TRBJ2-1
V: TRBV2
size: NA
D: TRBD1